Given below is one T cell receptor (beta chain) in context. The data are from a study of cytomegalovirus exposure and HLA in healthy donors. The PCR had 60 Vbeta and 13 Jbeta primers. The protocol was immunoSEQ multiplex PCR, while the TCRdb copy is restricted to in-frame clones and leaves out a portion. The profile shows some 110,000 clones, approximately 78% of them singletons. Germline CDR1 reads MNHEY; CDR2 reads SVGAGI. The CDR3 covers 16 residues. V gave up 0 bases and J gave up 1 base, with 13 bases separating them. The chain has TRBV6-5 and TRBJ2-7; tentatively, D is TRBD1 (6 bases). The receptor comes from a young woman in good health and CMV-seronegative. Sequenced: PBMCs. The CDR3 DNA reads as TGTGCCAGCAGTTACTCGGGCCAGGGGTCATCCTACGAGCAGTACTTC. This gives the protein CASSYSGQGSSYEQYF.